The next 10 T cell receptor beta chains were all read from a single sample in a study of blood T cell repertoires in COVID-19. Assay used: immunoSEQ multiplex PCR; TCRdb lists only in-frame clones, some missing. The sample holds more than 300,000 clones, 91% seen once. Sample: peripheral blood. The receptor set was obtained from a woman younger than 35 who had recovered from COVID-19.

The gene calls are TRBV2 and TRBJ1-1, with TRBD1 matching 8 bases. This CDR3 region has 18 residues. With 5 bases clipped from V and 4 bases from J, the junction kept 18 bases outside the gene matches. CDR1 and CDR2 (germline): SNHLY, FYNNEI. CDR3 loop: CASSTPDRGAFILTEAFF. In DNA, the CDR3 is TGTGCCAGCAGTACCCCTGACAGGGGCGCTTTCATACTCACTGAAGCTTTCTTT.

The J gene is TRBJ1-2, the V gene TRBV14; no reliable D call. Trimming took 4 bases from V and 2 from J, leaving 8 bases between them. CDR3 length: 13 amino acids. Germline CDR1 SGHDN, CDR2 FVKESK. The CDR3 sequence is CASSPQENYGYTF. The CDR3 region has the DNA TGTGCCAGCAGCCCCCAGGAAAACTATGGCTACACCTTC.

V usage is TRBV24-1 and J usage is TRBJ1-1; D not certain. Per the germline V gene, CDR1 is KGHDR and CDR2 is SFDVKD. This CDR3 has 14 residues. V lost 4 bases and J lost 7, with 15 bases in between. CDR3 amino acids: CATSDLRGYNEAFF. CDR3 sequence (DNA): TGTGCCACCAGTGACCTGCGGGGATATAATGAAGCTTTCTTT.

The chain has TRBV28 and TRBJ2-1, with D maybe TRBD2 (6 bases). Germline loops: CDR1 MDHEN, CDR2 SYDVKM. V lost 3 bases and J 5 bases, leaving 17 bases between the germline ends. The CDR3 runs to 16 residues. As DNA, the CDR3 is TGTGCCAGCAGTTTCAGGTTATCCGGGAGCCACAATGAGCAGTTCTTC. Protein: CASSFRLSGSHNEQFF.

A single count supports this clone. CDR3 nucleotide sequence: TGCGCCAGCAGCCTATATAGAGGTAATGAGCAGTTCTTC. It specifies CASSLYRGNEQFF. The chain combines TRBV4-3 with TRBJ2-1; D is ambiguous. This CDR3 comprises 13 residues. Looked up from germline, CDR1 is LGHNA and CDR2 is YSLEER. V dropped 4 bases and J dropped 7 bases, with 11 bases sitting between them.

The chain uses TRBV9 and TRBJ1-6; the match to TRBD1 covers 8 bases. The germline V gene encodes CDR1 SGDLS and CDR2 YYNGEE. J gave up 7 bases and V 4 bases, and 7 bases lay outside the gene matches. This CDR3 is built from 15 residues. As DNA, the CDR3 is TGTGCCAGCAGCACCGGGACAGGTAGAAATTCACCCCTCCACTTT. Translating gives CASSTGTGRNSPLHF.

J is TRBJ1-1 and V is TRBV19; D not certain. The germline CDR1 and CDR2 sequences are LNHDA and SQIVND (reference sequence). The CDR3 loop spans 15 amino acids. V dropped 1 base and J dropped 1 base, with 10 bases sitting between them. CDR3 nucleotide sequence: TGTGCCAGTAGTATAGTTGGGCAGGCGAACACTGAAGCTTTCTTT. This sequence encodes CASSIVGQANTEAFF.

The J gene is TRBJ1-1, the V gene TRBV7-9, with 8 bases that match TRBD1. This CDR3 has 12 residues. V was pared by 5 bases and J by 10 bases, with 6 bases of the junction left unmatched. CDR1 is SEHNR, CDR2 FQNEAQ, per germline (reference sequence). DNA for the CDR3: TGTGCCAGCAGCGCCGGACAGGGAAGAGCTTTCTTT. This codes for CASSAGQGRAFF.

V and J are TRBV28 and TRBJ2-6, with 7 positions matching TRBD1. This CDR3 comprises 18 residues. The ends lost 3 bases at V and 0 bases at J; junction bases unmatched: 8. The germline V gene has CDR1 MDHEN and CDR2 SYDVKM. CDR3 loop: CASSFSGTAGSGANVLTF. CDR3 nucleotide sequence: TGTGCCAGCAGTTTCTCCGGGACAGCAGGCTCTGGGGCCAACGTCCTGACTTTC. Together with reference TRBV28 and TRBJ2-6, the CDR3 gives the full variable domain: DVKVTQSSRYLVKRTGEKVFLECVQDMDHENMFWYRQDPGLGLRLIYFSYDVKMKEKGDIPEGYSVSREKKERFSLILESASTNQTSMYLCASSFSGTAGSGANVLTFGAGSRLTVL.

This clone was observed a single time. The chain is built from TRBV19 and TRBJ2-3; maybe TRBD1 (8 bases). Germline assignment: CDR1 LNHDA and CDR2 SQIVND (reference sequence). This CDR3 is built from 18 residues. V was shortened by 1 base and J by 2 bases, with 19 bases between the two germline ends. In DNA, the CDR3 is TGTGCCAGTAGTATAGGGAGCGGGACAGGAGTTCTCACAGATACGCAGTATTTT. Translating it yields CASSIGSGTGVLTDTQYF.